The rows below give T cell receptor beta chains drawn from one sample of a study of blood T cell repertoires in COVID-19. TCRdb keeps only in-frame clones here, not all; method: immunoSEQ multiplex PCR. The sample gives around 250,000 clones, about 80% of which show up once; about 15% is in the top ten. What was sequenced was PBMCs or T cells enriched from blood (not recorded which). The receptors originated from a middle-aged man who had recovered from COVID-19. The CDR3 runs from the conserved cysteine through the conserved F or W. The order of the fields is D gene, clone size, V gene, J gene, CDR3 DNA, CDR3 protein. D genes are given only for firm matches. Expanded clones are given a class, and other clones once, few, many or no size at all.

D: -; size: -; V: TRBV11-2; J: TRBJ2-2; DNA: TGTGCCAGCAGCGCAGACATCACCGGGGAGCTGTTTTTT; CDR3: CASSADITGELFF
D: -; size: -; V: TRBV7-2; J: TRBJ2-1; DNA: TGTGCCAGCAGCTTAGGGGGGCCATCCTACAATGAGCAGTTCTTC; CDR3: CASSLGGPSYNEQFF
D: -; size: -; V: TRBV4-1; J: TRBJ1-2; DNA: TGCGCCAGCAGCCCAGCCCCGACAGTCCGCTATGGCTACACCTTC; CDR3: CASSPAPTVRYGYTF
D: TRBD2; size: -; V: TRBV7-9; J: TRBJ2-3; DNA: TGTGCCAGCAGCTTTTGGGGGACTAGCGGGAGTGTGGATACGCAGTATTTT; CDR3: CASSFWGTSGSVDTQYF
D: -; size: -; V: TRBV7-6; J: TRBJ2-5; DNA: TGTGCCAGCAGCCGGCGGGAGACCCAGTACTTC; CDR3: CASSRRETQYF
D: TRBD2; size: once; V: TRBV7-9; J: TRBJ2-3; DNA: TGTGCCAGCAGCTTAGCGCTGACTAGCGGTTCCACAGATACGCAGTATTTT; CDR3: CASSLALTSGSTDTQYF
D: -; size: few; V: TRBV10-3; J: TRBJ2-1; DNA: TGTGCCATCTCGGGGGACGGGTACAATGAGCAGTTCTTC; CDR3: CAISGDGYNEQFF
D: TRBD2; size: -; V: TRBV15; J: TRBJ2-5; DNA: TGTGCCACCAGCAGAACGACCCCTCTAGCGGGGAGGCAAGAGACCCAGTACTTC; CDR3: CATSRTTPLAGRQETQYF
D: -; size: -; V: TRBV15; J: TRBJ2-7; DNA: TGTGCCACCAGCAGAATTGACACTCCACGACTATACGAGCAGTACTTC; CDR3: CATSRIDTPRLYEQYF
D: -; size: -; V: TRBV5-1; J: TRBJ1-1; DNA: TGCGCCAGCAGCTTGGAGAGGGCGAACACTGAAGCTTTCTTT; CDR3: CASSLERANTEAFF
D: -; size: -; V: TRBV2; J: TRBJ1-3; DNA: TGTGCCAGCAGTCGACAGGCAAACTCTGGAAACACCATATATTTT; CDR3: CASSRQANSGNTIYF
D: -; size: few; V: TRBV5-4; J: TRBJ1-1; DNA: TGTGCCAGCAGCGTCGACATTACTCACACTGAAGCTTTCTTT; CDR3: CASSVDITHTEAFF
D: -; size: -; V: TRBV12-3/TRBV12-4; J: TRBJ2-1; DNA: TGTGCCAGCAGCTATAATAATGAGCAGTTCTTC; CDR3: CASSYNNEQFF
D: TRBD1; size: -; V: TRBV12-5; J: TRBJ1-4; DNA: TGTGCTAGTGGTTTGGGATTGGGACAGGTGTTTTTT; CDR3: CASGLGLGQVFF
D: TRBD1; size: -; V: TRBV27; J: TRBJ2-2; DNA: TGTGCCAGCAGCGGACAGGGGATGAACACCGGGGAGCTGTTTTTT; CDR3: CASSGQGMNTGELFF
D: -; size: -; V: TRBV21-1; J: TRBJ2-1; DNA: TGTGCCAGCCCCAAGACGTTAGGGGAAACTAGCGGGATAGATCGTATCGGTGAGCAGTTCTTC; CDR3: CASPKTLGETSGIDRIGEQFF
D: TRBD1; size: -; V: TRBV4-2; J: TRBJ1-6; DNA: TGTGCCAGCAGCCAAGTTGGCGGACAGGACAATTCACCCCTCCACTTT; CDR3: CASSQVGGQDNSPLHF